This entry lists 6 T cell receptor beta chains sequenced from one sample in a study of cytomegalovirus exposure and HLA in healthy donors. PCR primers comprised 60 Vbeta and 13 Jbeta primers. The assay was immunoSEQ multiplex PCR, and TCRdb's table has in-frame clones only and misses some. The sample has 150,000 or so clones, 70% to 80% seen once. Sequencing input: PBMCs. The receptor set was obtained from a man younger than 40 in good health and CMV-seropositive.

In its sample, this clone was seen a few times. The chain uses TRBV28 and TRBJ1-4; D is perhaps TRBD1 (6 bases). V was clipped by 2 bases and J by 7 bases, with 14 bases between them. This CDR3 comprises 15 residues. From germline, CDR1 is MDHEN and CDR2 SYDVKM. CDR3 sequence: CASSLMGQGSEKLFF. In nucleotides, the CDR3 is TGTGCCAGCAGTTTAATGGGACAAGGGAGTGAAAAACTGTTTTTT.

The chain employs TRBV28 and TRBJ2-6; tentatively, D is TRBD2 (6 bases). V dropped 4 bases and J dropped 2 bases, with 9 bases sitting between them. Germline CDR1 reads MDHEN; CDR2 reads SYDVKM. This CDR3 has 15 amino acids. The CDR3 loop reads CASSSWGAGANVLTF. DNA of the CDR3: TGTGCCAGCAGTTCGTGGGGGGCTGGGGCCAACGTCCTGACTTTC.

This clone has ten or more counts. The rearrangement uses TRBV7-9 and TRBJ1-1; 8 bases map to TRBD1. Germline V CDR1 and CDR2: SEHNR, FQNEAQ (reference sequence). This CDR3 is built from 14 residues. The V gene end was trimmed by 5 bases and the J gene end by 3 bases; junction bases not matched to a gene: 5. In DNA form, the CDR3 reads TGTGCCAGCAGCGTTACAGGGGGGCACACTGAAGCTTTCTTT. Its translation: CASSVTGGHTEAFF.

The chain joins TRBV12-5 to TRBJ1-1; D ambiguous. The germline V gene has CDR1 LGHNT and CDR2 FRNRAP. The CDR3 is 15 amino acids. Trimming cost V 5 bases and J 6 bases, with 19 bases left between them. CDR3 nucleotide sequence: TGTGCTAGTGGTCTATGGGCCGGTGGGGAGGCTGAAGCTTTCTTT. Protein: CASGLWAGGEAEAFF. Filled out from reference TRBV12-5 and TRBJ1-1, the complete variable domain reads DARVTQTPRHKVTEMGQEVTMRCQPILGHNTVFWYRQTMMQGLELLAYFRNRAPLDDSGMPKDRFSAEMPDATLATLKIQPSEPRDSAVYFCASGLWAGGEAEAFFGQGTRLTVV.

V and J are TRBV7-8 and TRBJ2-1; 12 nucleotides align to TRBD2. J was trimmed by 5 bases and V by 9 bases; bases with no gene match: 8. Germline lookup yields CDR1 SGHVS and CDR2 FQNEAQ. This CDR3 is built from 15 residues. CDR3 sequence reads: CASTLAGGPHNEQFF. CDR3 DNA sequence: TGTGCCAGTACACTAGCGGGAGGCCCACACAATGAGCAGTTCTTC.

A note on this clone: One end of the junction is discordant with germline, which a read error may explain. The rearrangement joins TRBV7-7 to TRBJ2-7, with 8 bases aligning to TRBD2. The CDR3 loop spans 16 amino acids. The germline V gene has CDR1 SSHAT and CDR2 FNYEAQ (reference sequence). CDR3 DNA sequence: TGTGCTAGCAGCTCGCGCACTAGCGGTCCCTCCTACGAGCAGTACTTC. It codes for CASSSRTSGPSYEQYF.